This TCR beta chain was observed in a study of blood T cells in healthy people across ages. Study-level findings and limits: Because sorting was not performed, PBMCs prevented conclusive naive versus antigen-experienced comparison.

The V and J ends lost 8 bases and 1 base respectively, with 18 bases between them. Germline CDR1 DFQATT, CDR2 SNEGSKA (reference sequence). CDR3 length equals 15 residues. As to this clonotype: Its antigen is unidentified.

Primers used in a second PCR of about 6 to 11 cycles were a sample-barcoded 5' primer and a J-beta primer mix. TCRdb reprocessed the 5' RACE reads with MiXCR, giving one entry per CDR3 protein. The sample yields under 850,000 distinct CDR3 sequences, roughly 34% seen once. This receptor was taken from a man between 18 and 29 years old in good health. The chain couples TRBV20-1 to TRBJ2-1; tentatively, D is TRBD2 (7 bases). Specimen: blood. CDR3 DNA: TGCAGTCGGAGGGGGGGGCCAATTTCCTACAATGAGCAGTTCTTC. It yields the protein CSRRGGPISYNEQFF.